The source of this TCR beta chain is a study of PD-L1 blockade in urothelial cancer. The wider study: Male sex and bladder-origin urothelial cancer were recorded for about 85% of the roughly 30 patients. Findings and caveats of the study: Prediction of better survival came from below-median pretreatment blood TCR clonality.

As concerns this clone: The target antigen is unknown.

The CDR3 spans 12 residues. From germline, CDR1 is MNHEY and CDR2 SMNVEV (reference sequence). V shed 2 bases and J shed 4 bases, with 6 bases lying between them. This sample's time point: pretreatment peripheral blood. Synthetic TCR analog templates were spiked into each PCR. Profiling relied on immunoSEQ multiplex PCR, and the TCRdb table lists in-frame clones only, not all of them. This table has about 72,000 clones, roughly 88% appearing once. The J gene is TRBJ2-7, the V gene TRBV27, with TRBD1 as a possible D gene (5 bases). This sample comprised PBMCs, obtained around atezolizumab (anti-PD-L1) treatment. The sequence derives from a man between 65 and 85 years old with urothelial cancer. The CDR3 DNA is TGTGCCAGCAGTTTACAGGGTTACGAGCAGTACTTC. Residues: CASSLQGYEQYF.